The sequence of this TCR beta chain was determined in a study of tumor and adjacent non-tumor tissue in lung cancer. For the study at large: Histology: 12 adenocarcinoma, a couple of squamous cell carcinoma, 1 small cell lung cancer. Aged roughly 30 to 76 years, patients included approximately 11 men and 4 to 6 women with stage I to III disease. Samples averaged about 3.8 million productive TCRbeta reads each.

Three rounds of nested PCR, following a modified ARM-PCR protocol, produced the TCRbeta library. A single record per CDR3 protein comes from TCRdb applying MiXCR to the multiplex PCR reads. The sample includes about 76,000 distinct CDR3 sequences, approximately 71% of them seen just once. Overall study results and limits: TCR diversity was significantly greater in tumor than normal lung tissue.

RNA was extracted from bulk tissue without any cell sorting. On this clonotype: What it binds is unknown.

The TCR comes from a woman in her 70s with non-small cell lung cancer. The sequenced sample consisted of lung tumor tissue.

The CDR3 nucleotides read TGTGCCAGCAGCCTCCATGGCGGGAGCGATTACAATGAGCAGTTCTTC. It is translated as CASSLHGGSDYNEQFF. This rearrangement joins TRBV12-3 or TRBV12-4 to TRBJ2-1; 7 nucleotides match TRBD2. V was clipped by 6 bases and J by 4 bases; unmatched bases: 12. The CDR3 covers 16 residues.